This paragraph covers one T cell receptor (beta chain) sequence. The same CDR3 can be traced to other DNA sequences in this sample. V lost 0 bases to trimming and J lost 1 base, with 7 bases between them. This CDR3 has 14 residues. Germline CDR1 is KGHSH and CDR2 is LQKENI. The data were taken from a study of shared clonotypes between healthy human individuals. Using immunoSEQ multiplex PCR, the repertoire was profiled, and TCRdb retains in-frame clones only, with some absent. The sample lists about 2 million clones, approximately 95% seen once, with more than 0.1% in the top ten. This receptor was identified in a man aged 18 to 35 in good health. This chain connects TRBV18 to TRBJ2-7, with D possibly matching TRBD2 (6 bases). The sequencing input was naive CD4+ T cells sorted from blood. This sample's subset: CD45RA+ positively selected. CDR3 region: CASSPPGTSYEQYF. In nucleotides, the CDR3 is TGTGCCAGCTCACCACCCGGGACTTCCTACGAGCAGTACTTC.